The rows below give T cell receptor beta chains drawn from one sample of a study of cytomegalovirus exposure and HLA in healthy donors. Assay used: immunoSEQ multiplex PCR; TCRdb lists only in-frame clones, some missing. The sample shows some 140,000 clones, over 65% of them seen only once. The sample consisted of PBMCs. Receptors were obtained from a man in his forties or fifties in good health and CMV-seronegative. Both conserved end residues are part of each CDR3. The D gene is left open where the match is weak. Clone size is given for some rows only: seen once, a few or many times, or a class if the clone is expanded.

d_call: TRBD2
clone_size: .
j_call: TRBJ2-1
v_call: TRBV6-1
cdr3_aa: CASWTLAGAPNEQFF
cdr3_nt: TGTGCCAGCTGGACCTTAGCGGGAGCCCCCAATGAGCAGTTCTTC

d_call: .
clone_size: .
j_call: TRBJ2-3
v_call: TRBV11-3
cdr3_aa: CASSLGASPSTDTQYF
cdr3_nt: TGTGCCAGCAGCTTAGGGGCCAGTCCCAGCACAGATACGCAGTATTTT

d_call: .
clone_size: .
j_call: TRBJ2-1
v_call: TRBV7-2
cdr3_aa: CASSLGPGLVRNSEQFF
cdr3_nt: TGTGCCAGCAGCTTAGGGCCGGGACTGGTAAGGAACAGTGAGCAGTTCTTC

d_call: TRBD1
clone_size: .
j_call: TRBJ1-2
v_call: TRBV4-1
cdr3_aa: CASSQAGGVGYTF
cdr3_nt: TGCGCCAGCAGCCAAGCAGGGGGCGTTGGCTACACCTTC

d_call: TRBD1
clone_size: .
j_call: TRBJ1-1
v_call: TRBV5-1
cdr3_aa: CASSYRQGEAFF
cdr3_nt: TGCGCCAGCAGCTATCGACAGGGTGAAGCTTTCTTT

d_call: TRBD1
clone_size: .
j_call: TRBJ2-5
v_call: TRBV5-1
cdr3_aa: CASSLARDSWGETQYF
cdr3_nt: TGCGCCAGCAGCTTGGCCCGGGACAGCTGGGGGGAGACCCAGTACTTC

d_call: TRBD2
clone_size: .
j_call: TRBJ2-3
v_call: TRBV5-1
cdr3_aa: CASSLGAGTSGTDTQYF
cdr3_nt: TGCGCCAGCAGCTTGGGTGCCGGGACTAGCGGCACAGATACGCAGTATTTT

d_call: TRBD1
clone_size: .
j_call: TRBJ1-5
v_call: TRBV15
cdr3_aa: CATSATGDSNQPQHF
cdr3_nt: TGTGCCACCAGCGCAACAGGGGATAGCAATCAGCCCCAGCATTTT

d_call: TRBD2
clone_size: few
j_call: TRBJ2-4
v_call: TRBV5-4
cdr3_aa: CASSGGTGGSVKNIQYF
cdr3_nt: TGTGCCAGCAGCGGAGGGACGGGGGGGTCGGTCAAAAACATTCAGTACTTC

d_call: .
clone_size: .
j_call: TRBJ1-1
v_call: TRBV27
cdr3_aa: CASRLRTEAFF
cdr3_nt: TGTGCCAGCAGACTGAGGACTGAAGCTTTCTTT

d_call: .
clone_size: .
j_call: TRBJ2-1
v_call: TRBV7-9
cdr3_aa: CASSLVPDRYNEQFF
cdr3_nt: TGTGCCAGCAGCCTAGTTCCGGACAGATACAATGAGCAGTTCTTC

d_call: TRBD1
clone_size: .
j_call: TRBJ2-7
v_call: TRBV7-2
cdr3_aa: CASSSSGQGPYEQYF
cdr3_nt: TGTGCCAGCAGCTCCTCCGGACAGGGACCCTACGAGCAGTACTTC

d_call: TRBD2
clone_size: .
j_call: TRBJ2-2
v_call: TRBV25-1
cdr3_aa: CASSEHPAGGRDTGELFF
cdr3_nt: TGTGCCAGCAGTGAACATCCTGCGGGGGGTCGAGACACCGGGGAGCTGTTTTTT

d_call: TRBD1
clone_size: .
j_call: TRBJ1-5
v_call: TRBV6-5
cdr3_aa: CASSSGGQGVDQPQHF
cdr3_nt: TGTGCCAGCAGTTCGGGCGGACAGGGGGTAGATCAGCCCCAGCATTTT

d_call: TRBD1
clone_size: .
j_call: TRBJ2-1
v_call: TRBV7-2
cdr3_aa: CASSLGGQVYNEQFF
cdr3_nt: TGTGCCAGCAGCTTAGGGGGACAGGTCTACAATGAGCAGTTCTTC

d_call: TRBD2
clone_size: .
j_call: TRBJ2-3
v_call: TRBV6-4
cdr3_aa: CASSVSGGGAADTQYF
cdr3_nt: TGTGCCAGCAGTGTGTCTGGCGGGGGGGCCGCAGATACGCAGTATTTT

d_call: TRBD2
clone_size: .
j_call: TRBJ2-1
v_call: TRBV11-1
cdr3_aa: CASSPPSGSYNEQFF
cdr3_nt: TGTGCCAGCAGCCCACCTAGCGGCTCCTACAATGAGCAGTTCTTC

d_call: .
clone_size: .
j_call: TRBJ1-1
v_call: TRBV7-2
cdr3_aa: CASSLQGRDTEAFF
cdr3_nt: TGTGCCAGCAGCTTGCAGGGGAGGGACACTGAAGCTTTCTTT

d_call: .
clone_size: .
j_call: TRBJ2-1
v_call: TRBV9
cdr3_aa: CASSVGAGISYNEQFF
cdr3_nt: TGTGCCAGCAGCGTAGGGGCGGGTATCTCCTACAATGAGCAGTTCTTC

d_call: TRBD1
clone_size: .
j_call: TRBJ1-2
v_call: TRBV4-1
cdr3_aa: CASSQVLTGANYGYTF
cdr3_nt: TGCGCCAGCAGCCAAGTTCTAACAGGGGCTAACTATGGCTACACCTTC

d_call: TRBD1
clone_size: once
j_call: TRBJ1-2
v_call: TRBV30
cdr3_aa: CAWSTGLTGGGYGYTF
cdr3_nt: TGTGCCTGGAGTACGGGGTTGACAGGGGGCGGGTACGGCTACACCTTC

d_call: .
clone_size: .
j_call: TRBJ1-5
v_call: TRBV29-1
cdr3_aa: CSAKTGGDQPQHF
cdr3_nt: TGCAGCGCGAAAACGGGCGGGGATCAGCCCCAGCATTTT

d_call: .
clone_size: .
j_call: TRBJ2-3
v_call: TRBV7-3
cdr3_aa: CASSLGGTWTDTQYF
cdr3_nt: TGTGCCAGCAGCTTAGGGGGGACGTGGACAGATACGCAGTATTTT

d_call: TRBD1
clone_size: .
j_call: TRBJ1-2
v_call: TRBV30
cdr3_aa: CAWYRDRLIGNGYTF
cdr3_nt: TGTGCCTGGTACCGGGACAGGTTAATTGGCAATGGCTACACCTTC

d_call: .
clone_size: .
j_call: TRBJ2-1
v_call: TRBV4-3
cdr3_aa: CASSQAPSSYNEQFF
cdr3_nt: TGCGCCAGCAGCCAAGCCCCTAGCTCCTACAATGAGCAGTTCTTC